Listed below are T cell receptor beta chains from one sample, sequenced in a study of beta chain features in type 1 diabetes. TCRdb's copy holds only in-frame clones and misses some; the assay was immunoSEQ multiplex PCR. The sample holds 400,000 or so clones; around 13% are singletons and the top ten take approximately 0.011%. Sequenced material: naive CD4+ T cells from blood. The receptors here all came from a woman between 18 and 30 years old with type 1 diabetes. Each CDR3 is given with its conserved first and last residue. The order of the fields is clone size, D gene, J gene, V gene, CDR3 DNA, CDR3 protein. A D gene is named only where the DNA matches it firmly. Part of the rows lack a size; the others show once, few, many or a class for expanded clones.

NA TRBD1 TRBJ1-5 TRBV5-6 TGTGCCAGCAGTTCAGGGGGCGGCCTGCCCCAGCATTTT CASSSGGGLPQHF
NA NA TRBJ1-5 TRBV30 TGTGCCTGGAGTGTAAAGGGGGGGAATCAGCCCCAGCATTTT CAWSVKGGNQPQHF
NA TRBD2 TRBJ2-5 TRBV7-2 TGTGCCAGCAGCTTAGGGGCTAGCGGGATAGGGACCCAGTACTTC CASSLGASGIGTQYF
NA NA TRBJ1-2 TRBV19 TGTGCCAGTAGTATACGAGAACAGGGAGACTACACCTTC CASSIREQGDYTF
few TRBD2 TRBJ2-1 TRBV5-4 TGTGCCAGCAGTGGGCGGGCTAGCGGGAGGGAATACAATGAGCAGTTCTTC CASSGRASGREYNEQFF
NA NA TRBJ2-1 TRBV30 TGTGCCTGGAGTGGACTTTTACGGGAGCAGTTCTTC CAWSGLLREQFF
NA NA TRBJ2-5 TRBV7-8 TGTGCCAGCAGCTCTCACAGGCTCCTCCCAGAGACCCAGTACTTC CASSSHRLLPETQYF
few TRBD1 TRBJ2-3 TRBV11-3 TGTGCCAGCAGCTCACAGGGGGCCCCCATGACAGATACGCAGTATTTT CASSSQGAPMTDTQYF
NA TRBD2 TRBJ2-3 TRBV6-5 TGTGCCAGCAGGTCCGGGGGGGAAGATACGCAGTATTTT CASRSGGEDTQYF
NA NA TRBJ1-5 TRBV6-1 TGTGCCAGCGGGGGGGGTCTGAGTCAGCCCCAGCATTTT CASGGGLSQPQHF
few NA TRBJ1-5 TRBV7-9 TGTGCCAGCAGCTCGACAGGCAATAGCAATCAGCCCCAGCATTTT CASSSTGNSNQPQHF
NA NA TRBJ1-1 TRBV4-3 TGCGCCAGCAGCCAAGAAGAAGGACTGAAAGCTTTCTTT CASSQEEGLKAFF
few NA TRBJ2-3 TRBV7-3 TGTGCCAGCAGCTTAAACAGTCTCACAGATACGCAGTATTTT CASSLNSLTDTQYF
NA NA TRBJ2-1 TRBV7-7 TGTGCTAGCAGCTTAGACACCACCTACAATGAGCAGTTCTTC CASSLDTTYNEQFF
NA TRBD1 TRBJ1-1 TRBV2 TGTGCCAGCAGCCCGTGGACAGGGGTTCCCACTGAAGCTTTCTTT CASSPWTGVPTEAFF
NA NA TRBJ2-7 TRBV7-9 TGTGCCAGCAGCACCCGGGACTCAACCTACGAGCAGTACTTC CASSTRDSTYEQYF
few NA TRBJ2-7 TRBV7-2 TGTGCCAGCAGCTTAGATCTGGGGAGCTCCTACGAGCAGTACTTC CASSLDLGSSYEQYF
NA NA TRBJ2-2 TRBV7-9 TGTGCCAGCAGCTACGGTACAGGCAACACCGGGGAGCTGTTTTTT CASSYGTGNTGELFF
few NA TRBJ2-5 TRBV19 TGTGCCAGTACCCCGACAGGCGAAGAGACCCAGTACTTC CASTPTGEETQYF
few TRBD2 TRBJ2-5 TRBV29-1 TGCAGCGTAGCGGGGGGCCCGGGGGAGACCCAGTACTTC CSVAGGPGETQYF
few NA TRBJ1-2 TRBV25-1 TGTGCCAGCAGAGGGGCTAGCTATGGCTACACCTTC CASRGASYGYTF
few NA TRBJ2-7 TRBV18 TGTGCCAGCTCACCCGCAGTAGCATACGAGCAGTACTTC CASSPAVAYEQYF
few TRBD1 TRBJ1-4 TRBV7-9 TGTGCCAGCAGCCCCGGGACAGGGAATGAAAAACTGTTTTTT CASSPGTGNEKLFF
few TRBD1 TRBJ2-4 TRBV5-1 TGCGCCAGCAGCTTGGGACAGGGGGCTAAAAACATTCAGTACTTC CASSLGQGAKNIQYF
few NA TRBJ1-1 TRBV29-1 TGCAGCGCGTACAGGGATGGCGCTTTCTTT CSAYRDGAFF